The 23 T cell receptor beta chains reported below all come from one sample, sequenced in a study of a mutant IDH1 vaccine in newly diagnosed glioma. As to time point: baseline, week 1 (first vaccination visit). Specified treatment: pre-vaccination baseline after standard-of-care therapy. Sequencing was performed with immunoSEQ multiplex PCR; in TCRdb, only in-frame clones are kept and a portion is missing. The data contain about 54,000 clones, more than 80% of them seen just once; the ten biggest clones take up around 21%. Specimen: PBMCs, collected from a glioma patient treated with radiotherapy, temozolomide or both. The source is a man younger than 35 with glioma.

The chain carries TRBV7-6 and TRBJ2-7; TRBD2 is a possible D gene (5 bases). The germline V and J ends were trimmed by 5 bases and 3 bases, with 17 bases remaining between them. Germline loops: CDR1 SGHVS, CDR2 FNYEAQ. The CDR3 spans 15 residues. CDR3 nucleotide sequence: TGTGCCAGCAGCCCCTCCCCCAGCGGAGGCTACGAGCAGTACTTC. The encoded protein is CASSPSPSGGYEQYF.

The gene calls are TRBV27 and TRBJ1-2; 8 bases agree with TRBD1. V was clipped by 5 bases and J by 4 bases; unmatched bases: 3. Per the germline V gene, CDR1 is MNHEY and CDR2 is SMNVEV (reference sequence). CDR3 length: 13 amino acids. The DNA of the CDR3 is TGTGCCAGCAGTACAGGGGGATTCTATGGCTACACCTTC. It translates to CASSTGGFYGYTF.

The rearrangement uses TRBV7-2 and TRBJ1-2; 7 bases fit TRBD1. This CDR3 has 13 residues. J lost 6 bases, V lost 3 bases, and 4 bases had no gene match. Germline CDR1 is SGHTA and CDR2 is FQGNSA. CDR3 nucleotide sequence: TGTGCCAGCAGCTTTAGACAGGGTGATGGCTACACCTTC. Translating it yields CASSFRQGDGYTF.

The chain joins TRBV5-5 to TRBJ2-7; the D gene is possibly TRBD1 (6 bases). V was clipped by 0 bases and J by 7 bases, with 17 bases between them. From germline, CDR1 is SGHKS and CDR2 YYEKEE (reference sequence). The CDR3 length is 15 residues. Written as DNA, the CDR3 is TGTGCCAGCAGCTTGGTGCGTTATGGTGGGACAGAGCAGTACTTC. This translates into CASSLVRYGGTEQYF.

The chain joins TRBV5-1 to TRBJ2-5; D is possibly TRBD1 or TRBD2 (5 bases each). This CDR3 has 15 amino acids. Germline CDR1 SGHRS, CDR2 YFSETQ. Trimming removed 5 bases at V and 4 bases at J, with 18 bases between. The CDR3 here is CASSVPGARGETQYF. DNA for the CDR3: TGCGCCAGCAGTGTTCCCGGGGCAAGGGGAGAGACCCAGTACTTC.

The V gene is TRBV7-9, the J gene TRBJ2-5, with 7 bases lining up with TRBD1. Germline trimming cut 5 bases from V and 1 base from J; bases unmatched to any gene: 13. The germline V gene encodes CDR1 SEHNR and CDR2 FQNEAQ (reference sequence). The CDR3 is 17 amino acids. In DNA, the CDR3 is TGTGCCAGCAGCCCCGAACCCCCACGACAGGGCCAAGAGACCCAGTACTTC. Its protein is CASSPEPPRQGQETQYF.

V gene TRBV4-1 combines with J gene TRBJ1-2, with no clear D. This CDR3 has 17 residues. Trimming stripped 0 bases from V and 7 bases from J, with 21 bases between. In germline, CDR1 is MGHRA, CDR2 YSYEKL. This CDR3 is CASSQEGLRPSPGGYTF. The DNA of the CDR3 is TGCGCCAGCAGCCAAGAAGGCCTCCGTCCTTCCCCGGGTGGCTACACCTTC.

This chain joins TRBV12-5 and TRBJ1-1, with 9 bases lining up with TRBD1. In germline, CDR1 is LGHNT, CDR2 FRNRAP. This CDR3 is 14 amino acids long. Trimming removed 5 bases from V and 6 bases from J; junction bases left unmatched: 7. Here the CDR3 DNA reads TGTGCTAGTGGTCCGGGGACAGGGTGGCCTGAAGCTTTCTTT. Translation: CASGPGTGWPEAFF.

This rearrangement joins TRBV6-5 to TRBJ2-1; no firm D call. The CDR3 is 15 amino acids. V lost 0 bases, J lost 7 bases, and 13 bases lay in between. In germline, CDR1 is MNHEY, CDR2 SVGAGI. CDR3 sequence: CASSYSGESVNEQFF. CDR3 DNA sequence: TGTGCCAGCAGTTACTCCGGAGAGTCGGTTAATGAGCAGTTCTTC.

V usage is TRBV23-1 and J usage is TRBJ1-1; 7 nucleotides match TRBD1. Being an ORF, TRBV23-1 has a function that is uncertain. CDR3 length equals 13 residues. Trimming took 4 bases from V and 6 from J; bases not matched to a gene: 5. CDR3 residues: CASSLSGTAEAFF. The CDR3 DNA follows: TGCGCCAGCAGTCTTTCCGGGACAGCTGAAGCTTTCTTT.

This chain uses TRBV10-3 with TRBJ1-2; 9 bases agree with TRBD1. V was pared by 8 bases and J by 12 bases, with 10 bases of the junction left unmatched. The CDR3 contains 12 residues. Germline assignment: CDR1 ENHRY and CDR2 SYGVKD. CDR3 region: CAIRKGTGKHTF. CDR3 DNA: TGTGCCATCCGTAAAGGGACAGGGAAACACACCTTC.

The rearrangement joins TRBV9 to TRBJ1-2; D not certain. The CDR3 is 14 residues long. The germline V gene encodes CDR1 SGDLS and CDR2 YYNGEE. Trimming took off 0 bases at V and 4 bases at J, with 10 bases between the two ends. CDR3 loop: CASSVGGVSYGYTF. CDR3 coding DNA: TGTGCCAGCAGCGTAGGGGGAGTGAGCTATGGCTACACCTTC.

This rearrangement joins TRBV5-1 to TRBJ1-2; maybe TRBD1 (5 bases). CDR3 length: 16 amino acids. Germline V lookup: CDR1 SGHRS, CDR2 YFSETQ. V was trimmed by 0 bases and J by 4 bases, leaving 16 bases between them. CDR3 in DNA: TGCGCCAGCAGCTTGGCTGGTAGCGGGGGGACCTATGGCTACACCTTC. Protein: CASSLAGSGGTYGYTF.

The CDR3: CASSLAWTDNQPQHF. The CDR3 coding sequence is TGTGCCAGCAGCTTAGCGTGGACTGACAATCAGCCCCAGCATTTT. V gene TRBV7-2 combines with J gene TRBJ1-5; D is undetermined. Germline CDR1 SGHTA, CDR2 FQGNSA. The CDR3 is 15 residues long. V lost 0 bases and J 3 bases, leaving 9 bases between the germline ends.

This CDR3 is CASSSLLFGQGNTEAFF. The CDR3, as DNA: TGCGCCAGCAGCTCCCTGCTCTTTGGGCAGGGTAACACTGAAGCTTTCTTT. The chain is built from TRBV5-1 and TRBJ1-1; possible D gene TRBD1, 5 bases. Germline CDR1 and CDR2: SGHRS and YFSETQ. This CDR3 contains 17 residues. Trimming pared 3 bases from V and 2 bases from J, leaving 20 bases between.

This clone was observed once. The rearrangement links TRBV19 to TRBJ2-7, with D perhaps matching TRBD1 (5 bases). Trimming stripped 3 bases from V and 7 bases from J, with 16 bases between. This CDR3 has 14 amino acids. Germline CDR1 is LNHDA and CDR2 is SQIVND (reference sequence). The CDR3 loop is CASSIEAGPREQYF. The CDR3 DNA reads TGTGCCAGTAGTATTGAAGCAGGGCCTAGGGAGCAGTACTTC.

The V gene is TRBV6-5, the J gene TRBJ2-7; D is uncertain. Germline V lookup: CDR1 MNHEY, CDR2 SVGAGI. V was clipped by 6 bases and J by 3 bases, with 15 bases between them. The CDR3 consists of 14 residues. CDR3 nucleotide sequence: TGTGCCAGCAGAGAAAACCTGATTTTCTACGAGCAGTACTTC. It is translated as CASRENLIFYEQYF.

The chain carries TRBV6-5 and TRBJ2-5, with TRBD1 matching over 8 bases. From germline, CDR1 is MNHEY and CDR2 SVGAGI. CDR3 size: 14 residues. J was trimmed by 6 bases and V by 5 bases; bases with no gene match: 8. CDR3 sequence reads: CASSLDRGEKTQYF. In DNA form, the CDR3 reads TGTGCCAGCAGTCTTGACAGGGGCGAAAAGACCCAGTACTTC.

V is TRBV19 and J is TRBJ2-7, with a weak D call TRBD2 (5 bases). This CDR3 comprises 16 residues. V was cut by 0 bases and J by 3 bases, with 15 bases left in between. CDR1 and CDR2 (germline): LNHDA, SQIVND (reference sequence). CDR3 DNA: TGTGCCAGTAGTATAGATTCGACTATAGTGGGCTACGAGCAGTACTTC. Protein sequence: CASSIDSTIVGYEQYF.

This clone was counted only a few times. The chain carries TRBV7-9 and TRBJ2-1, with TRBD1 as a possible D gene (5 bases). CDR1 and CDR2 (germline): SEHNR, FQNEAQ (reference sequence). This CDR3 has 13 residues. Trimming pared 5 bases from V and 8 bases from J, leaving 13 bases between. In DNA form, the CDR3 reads TGTGCCAGCAGCCCCGACAGAATTGATGAGCAGTTCTTC. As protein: CASSPDRIDEQFF.

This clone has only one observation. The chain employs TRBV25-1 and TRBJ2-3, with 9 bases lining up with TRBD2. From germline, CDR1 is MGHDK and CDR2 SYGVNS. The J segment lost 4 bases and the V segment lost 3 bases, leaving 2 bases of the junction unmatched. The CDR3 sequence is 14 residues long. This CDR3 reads CASSEGLASDTQYF. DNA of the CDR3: TGTGCCAGCAGTGAGGGACTAGCTTCAGATACGCAGTATTTT.

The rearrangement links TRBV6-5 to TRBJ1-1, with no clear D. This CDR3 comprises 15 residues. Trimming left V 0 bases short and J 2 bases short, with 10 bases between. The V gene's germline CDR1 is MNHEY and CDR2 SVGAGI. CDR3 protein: CASSYSIWENTEAFF. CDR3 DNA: TGTGCCAGCAGTTACTCGATATGGGAAAACACTGAAGCTTTCTTT.

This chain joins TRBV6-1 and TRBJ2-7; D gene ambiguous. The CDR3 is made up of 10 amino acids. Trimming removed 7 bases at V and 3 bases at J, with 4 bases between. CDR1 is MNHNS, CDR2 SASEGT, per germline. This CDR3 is CASKDYEQYF. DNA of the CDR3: TGTGCCAGCAAGGACTACGAGCAGTACTTC.